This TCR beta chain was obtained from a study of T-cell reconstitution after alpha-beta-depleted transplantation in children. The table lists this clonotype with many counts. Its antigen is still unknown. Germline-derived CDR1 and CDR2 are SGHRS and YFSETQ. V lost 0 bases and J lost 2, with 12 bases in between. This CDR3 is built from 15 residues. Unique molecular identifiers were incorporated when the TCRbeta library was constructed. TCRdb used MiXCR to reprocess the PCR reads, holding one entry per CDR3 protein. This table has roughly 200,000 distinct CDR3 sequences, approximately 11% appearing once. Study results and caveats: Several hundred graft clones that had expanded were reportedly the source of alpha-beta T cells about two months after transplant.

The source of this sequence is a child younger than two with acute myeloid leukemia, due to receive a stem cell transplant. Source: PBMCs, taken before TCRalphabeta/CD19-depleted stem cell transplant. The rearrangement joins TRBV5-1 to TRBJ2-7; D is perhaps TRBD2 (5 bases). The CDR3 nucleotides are TGCGCCAGCAGCTTGGGCGACTACGGTACCTACGAGCAGTACTTC. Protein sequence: CASSLGDYGTYEQYF.